The entry below describes one TCR beta chain. As handled by the study authors: Reference gene primer amplification in the assay estimated nucleated cell counts. Assay: immunoSEQ multiplex PCR; the TCRdb copy retains only in-frame clones and omits some. V, J and clone size derive from that table, while D and trimming were established from the DNA sequence. Of about 18,000 clones detected, about 91% appear once; the ten largest clones hold 5%. The data originate from a study of blood T cell repertoires in COVID-19. Study overall: Acute and convalescent COVID-19 samples came from the United States, Italy and Spain.

The CDR3 is made up of 14 amino acids. J lost 0 bases, V lost 3 bases, and 0 bases had no gene match. The V gene's germline CDR1 is SGHAT and CDR2 FQDESV (reference sequence). The chain couples TRBV11-1 to TRBJ2-3; TRBD2 matches at 7 bases. The clonotype comes from a woman aged 30 to 39 who had recovered from COVID-19. The sequencing input was PBMCs or T cells enriched from blood (not recorded which). The CDR3 loop is CASSFGGSTDTQYF. The CDR3 DNA is TGTGCCAGCAGCTTCGGGGGGAGCACAGATACGCAGTATTTT.